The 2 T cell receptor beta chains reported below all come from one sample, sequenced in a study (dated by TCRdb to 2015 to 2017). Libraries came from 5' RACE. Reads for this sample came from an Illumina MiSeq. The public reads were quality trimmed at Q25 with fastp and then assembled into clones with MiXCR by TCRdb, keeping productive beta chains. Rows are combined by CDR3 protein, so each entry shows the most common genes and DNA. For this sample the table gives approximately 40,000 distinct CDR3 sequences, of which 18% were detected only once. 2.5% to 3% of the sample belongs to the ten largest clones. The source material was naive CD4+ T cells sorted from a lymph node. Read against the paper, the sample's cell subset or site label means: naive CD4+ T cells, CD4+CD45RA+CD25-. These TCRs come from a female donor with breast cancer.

In DNA, the CDR3 is TGTGCCAGCAGCTCACGACTTTCGTTTAGCGGGAGATTACCTGGGGCCAACGTCCTGACTTTC. Its protein is CASSSRLSFSGRLPGANVLTF. The gene calls are TRBV7-2 and TRBJ2-6, with 9 bases aligning to TRBD2. The CDR3 runs to 21 residues. The ends lost 4 bases at V and 2 bases at J; junction bases unmatched: 18. Germline CDR1 and CDR2: SGHTA and FQGNSA.

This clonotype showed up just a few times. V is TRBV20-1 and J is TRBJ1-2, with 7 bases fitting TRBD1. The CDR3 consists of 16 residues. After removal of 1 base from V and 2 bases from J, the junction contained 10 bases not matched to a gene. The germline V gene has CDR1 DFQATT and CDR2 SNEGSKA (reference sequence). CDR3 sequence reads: CSARALDRDKNYGYTF. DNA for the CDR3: TGCAGTGCTAGAGCTCTCGACAGGGATAAGAACTATGGCTACACCTTC.